These 28 T cell receptor beta chains were all obtained from the same sample, sequenced in a study of shared T cell receptors in the human thymus. Profiled with immunoSEQ multiplex PCR; TCRdb holds only in-frame clones, not every one. This sample yields about 660,000 clones, of which approximately 87% are seen a single time; around 0.01% belongs to the top ten. These data were likewise used in another study, on human thymus T cells.

Material for sequencing was thymocytes. These receptors came from a boy less than two years old with a congenital heart defect.

The chain uses TRBV28 and TRBJ2-1; 13 bases agree with TRBD2. Germline values: CDR1 MDHEN, CDR2 SYDVKM. V lost 6 bases, J lost 2 bases, and 4 bases stayed unmatched. The CDR3 extends over 16 amino acids. The CDR3 loop is CASSGGTSGTYNEQFF. CDR3 in DNA: TGTGCCAGCAGCGGTGGGACTAGCGGGACCTACAATGAGCAGTTCTTC.

J is TRBJ1-2 and V is TRBV7-9, with D uncertain. This CDR3 region has 11 residues. CDR1 and CDR2 from the germline V gene are SEHNR and FQNEAQ (reference sequence). V was shortened by 5 bases and J by 8 bases, with 9 bases between the two germline ends. The CDR3 here is CASSLGSGYTF. DNA for the CDR3: TGTGCCAGCAGCCTAGGGAGCGGCTACACCTTC.

This clone was seen more than once but under ten times. This rearrangement joins TRBV6-1 to TRBJ1-5; TRBD1 aligns across 8 bases. The CDR3 sequence is 15 residues long. Losses at the gene ends were 6 bases for V and 7 bases for J; bases not matched to a gene: 11. Germline CDR1 is MNHNS and CDR2 is SASEGT. CDR3 nucleotide sequence: TGTGCCAGCAGCGCCGGGACAGGTAGGTCCCAGCCCCAGCATTTT. Its protein product is CASSAGTGRSQPQHF.

The chain carries TRBV28 and TRBJ1-2; 7 nucleotides line up with TRBD1. V dropped 5 bases and J dropped 6; count of bases not matched to a gene: 3. Germline lookup yields CDR1 MDHEN and CDR2 SYDVKM. The length of the CDR3 is 12 residues. CDR3 sequence reads: CASSPDRHGYTF. The CDR3 bases are TGTGCCAGCAGTCCGGACAGGCATGGCTACACCTTC.

The chain has TRBV28 and TRBJ2-4; 7 bases are a match to TRBD2. Germline V gene sequence: CDR1 MDHEN, CDR2 SYDVKM. The CDR3 is made up of 13 amino acids. Losses at the gene ends were 5 bases for V and 7 bases for J; bases not matched to a gene: 5. In nucleotides, the CDR3 is TGTGCCAGCAGTCGGGAGGCCCTCAACATTCAGTACTTC. Protein sequence: CASSREALNIQYF.

This clone showed up just a few times. The chain has TRBV5-1 and TRBJ1-1; no definite D call. The V gene's germline CDR1 is SGHRS and CDR2 YFSETQ. V gave up 2 bases and J gave up 3 bases, with 8 bases separating them. The CDR3 spans 13 residues. The CDR3 DNA reads as TGCGCCAGCAGCTTTGGAGCGGACACTGAAGCTTTCTTT. Residues: CASSFGADTEAFF.

This rearrangement joins TRBV11-2 to TRBJ1-2, with TRBD1 matching 7 bases. With 5 bases clipped from V and 1 base from J, the junction kept 4 bases outside the gene matches. The CDR3 extends over 14 amino acids. CDR1 is SGHAT, CDR2 FQNNGV, per germline. This CDR3 is CASSGTAINYGYTF. The CDR3 bases are TGTGCCAGCAGCGGGACAGCGATTAACTATGGCTACACCTTC.

This clone was recorded once. The rearrangement links TRBV4-2 to TRBJ2-1; TRBD2 matches 8 bases. Germline lookup yields CDR1 LGHNA and CDR2 YNFKEQ. The CDR3 contains 16 residues. V was clipped by 1 base and J by 9 bases; unmatched bases: 11. The CDR3 reads CASSQVSSGDRCEQFF. For the CDR3, the DNA is TGTGCCAGCAGCCAAGTCAGTAGCGGGGACCGTTGTGAGCAGTTCTTC.

The chain is built from TRBV14 and TRBJ1-2, with TRBD1 identical over 9 bases. Germline assignment: CDR1 SGHDN and CDR2 FVKESK. V shed 8 bases, J shed 5 bases, and the junction held 6 bases outside the gene matches. This CDR3 region has 13 residues. CDR3 in DNA: TGTGCCAGCCGTCGGACAGGGGAATATGGCTACACCTTC. Translation gives CASRRTGEYGYTF.

The chain has TRBV4-2 and TRBJ2-2; 13 nucleotides line up with TRBD2. There are 17 residues in the CDR3. V gave up 4 bases and J gave up 5 bases; unmatched junction bases: 7. The germline V gene encodes CDR1 LGHNA and CDR2 YNFKEQ. Here the CDR3 DNA reads TGTGCCAGCAGCCTAGTCGGGGGACTAGCGGGAACCGGGGAGCTGTTTTTT. Protein sequence: CASSLVGGLAGTGELFF.

The rearrangement links TRBV12-2 to TRBJ1-3; no DNA check was done on the table's D call, TRBD1. TRBV12-2 is classified as a pseudogene. This CDR3 is built from 16 residues. CDR3: CASRLVRPYSGNTIYF. The CDR3 DNA follows: TGTGCAAGTCGCTTAGTCAGGCCATACTCTGGAAACACCATATATTTT.

The chain joins TRBV4-2 to TRBJ2-5, with a weak D call TRBD2 (6 bases). The end of the DNA aligns better with TRBJ2-7, so the J call may be wrong. This CDR3 spans 19 amino acids. CDR1 is LGHNA, CDR2 YNFKEQ, per germline. The CDR3 DNA is TGTGCCAGCAGCCCCCCTAACGTCTCAAGGGAGGCCCCTAGCTACGAGCAGTACTTC. This codes for CASSPPNVSREAPSYEQYF.

The gene calls are TRBV15 and TRBJ1-2, with D possibly being TRBD1 (5 bases). V was shortened by 0 bases and J by 8 bases, with 16 bases between the two germline ends. The germline CDR1 and CDR2 sequences are LNHNV and YYDKDF (reference sequence). The CDR3 spans 15 residues. CDR3 sequence (DNA): TGTGCCACCAGCAGAGAGTTAGGTCAGGGATCCGGCTACACCTTC. Its translation: CATSRELGQGSGYTF.

The chain employs TRBV7-4 and TRBJ1-1; tentative D call: TRBD1 (5 bases). The CDR3 has 16 residues. CDR1 and CDR2 (germline): SGHVT, SQSDAQ. V was pared by 2 bases and J by 1 base, with 14 bases between. CDR3 coding DNA: TGTGCCAGCAGCTTACCCGAAACCCAGGGGAACACTGAAGCTTTCTTT. Protein product: CASSLPETQGNTEAFF. Using reference TRBV7-4 and TRBJ1-1 for the parts outside the CDR3, the full variable domain is GAGVSQSPRYKVAKRGRDVALRCDSISGHVTLYWYRQTLGQGSEVLTYSQSDAQRDKSGRPSGRFSAERPERSVSTLKIQRTEQGDSAVYLCASSLPETQGNTEAFFGQGTRLTVV.

CDR3 loop: CSVEHQGNEQYF. CDR3 bases: TGCAGCGTTGAACACCAGGGAAATGAGCAGTACTTC. This rearrangement joins TRBV29-1 to TRBJ2-7, with D possibly matching TRBD1 (5 bases). CDR1 and CDR2 from the germline V gene are SQVTM and ANQGSEA. V shed 2 bases and J shed 7 bases, with 12 bases lying between them. This CDR3 is built from 12 residues.

The chain joins TRBV5-6 to TRBJ2-3; tentative D call: TRBD2 (6 bases). Germline CDR1 and CDR2: SGHDT and YYEEEE. Trimming left V 4 bases short and J 3 bases short, with 15 bases between. CDR3 length: 15 amino acids. The CDR3 DNA reads TGTGCCAGCAGCCGGGGGTTAGGGGCGACAGATACGCAGTATTTT. It translates to CASSRGLGATDTQYF.

This clone was seen just once. The chain is built from TRBV7-9 and TRBJ2-1; D is undetermined. In germline, CDR1 is SEHNR, CDR2 FQNEAQ (reference sequence). Trimming left V 1 base short and J 3 bases short, with 10 bases between. The CDR3 contains 15 residues. The CDR3 DNA follows: TGTGCCAGCAGCTTAGGTTGGCGGAACTACAATGAGCAGTTCTTC. It encodes CASSLGWRNYNEQFF.

In this sample, this clone turned up once. V gene TRBV14 combines with J gene TRBJ2-4, with 10 bases identical to TRBD1. Trimming cost V 4 bases and J 1 base; bases outside gene matches: 10. From germline, CDR1 is SGHDN and CDR2 FVKESK. The CDR3 covers 18 residues. CDR3: CASSRPGTGVGAKNIQYF. CDR3 coding DNA: TGTGCCAGCAGCCGCCCCGGGACAGGGGTCGGGGCCAAAAACATTCAGTACTTC.

The rearrangement joins TRBV20-1 to TRBJ1-1; D may be TRBD1 (6 bases). V lost 0 bases and J 10 bases, leaving 9 bases between the germline ends. From germline, CDR1 is DFQATT and CDR2 SNEGSKA (reference sequence). The CDR3 has 11 residues. The CDR3 coding sequence is TGCAGTGCTAGAGATCAACAGGGAGCTTTCTTT. It encodes CSARDQQGAFF.

This chain links TRBV21-1 with TRBJ2-7; TRBD2, the table's D call, lacks a check against the DNA. TRBV21-1 is assigned pseudogene status. The CDR3 is 14 amino acids. The CDR3 here is CASSNGGGSYEQYF. The CDR3 DNA follows: TGTGCCAGCAGCAACGGGGGGGGCAGCTACGAGCAGTACTTC.

This clone has a single count. The genes are TRBV28 and TRBJ2-7; 8 positions match TRBD2. This CDR3 has 15 amino acids. V lost 6 bases to trimming and J lost 4 bases; unmatched junction nucleotides: 11. CDR1 MDHEN and CDR2 SYDVKM come from the germline V gene. CDR3 sequence (DNA): TGTGCCAGCAGCCTCCTAGCGGGTCCACGGTACGAGCAGTACTTC. The encoded protein is CASSLLAGPRYEQYF.

This chain connects TRBV5-5 to TRBJ1-5; TRBD1 is a possible D gene (5 bases). Trimming pared 9 bases from V and 0 bases from J, leaving 19 bases between. In germline, CDR1 is SGHKS, CDR2 YYEKEE (reference sequence). CDR3 length equals 16 residues. CDR3 loop: CATMGGSLYSNQPQHF. In DNA, the CDR3 is TGTGCCACCATGGGGGGGTCCCTGTATAGCAATCAGCCCCAGCATTTT.

J is TRBJ2-7 and V is TRBV7-2, with TRBD2 identical over 11 bases. Trimming at V came to 2 bases and at J to 6 bases, leaving 3 bases not matched to a gene. In germline, CDR1 is SGHTA, CDR2 FQGNSA. The CDR3 extends over 14 amino acids. The CDR3 region has the DNA TGTGCCAGCAGCTTAATCCTAGCGGGAGGCGAGCAGTACTTC. Protein product: CASSLILAGGEQYF. The full variable domain, with the rest looked up from reference TRBV7-2 and TRBJ2-7, is GAGVSQSPSNKVTEKGKDVELRCDPISGHTALYWYRQSLGQGLEFLIYFQGNSAPDKSGLPSDRFSAERTGGSVSTLTIQRTQQEDSAVYLCASSLILAGGEQYFGPGTRLTVT.

The chain joins TRBV2 to TRBJ2-6, with TRBD1 as a possible D gene (5 bases). V was cut by 6 bases and J by 0 bases, with 9 bases left in between. Germline loops: CDR1 SNHLY, CDR2 FYNNEI. The CDR3 contains 15 residues. The CDR3: CASSQRGSGANVLTF. CDR3 in DNA: TGTGCCAGCAGCCAAAGGGGCTCTGGGGCCAACGTCCTGACTTTC.

This chain connects TRBV6-5 to TRBJ2-5; 7 bases fit TRBD2. The V gene end was trimmed by 6 bases and the J gene end by 5 bases; junction bases not matched to a gene: 6. The CDR3 consists of 13 residues. In germline, CDR1 is MNHEY, CDR2 SVGAGI. As DNA, the CDR3 is TGTGCCAGCAGAGGACTAGTAGTCGAGACCCAGTACTTC. This encodes CASRGLVVETQYF.

This chain uses TRBV4-1 with TRBJ2-7, with D possibly being TRBD1 (6 bases). The CDR3 totals 13 residues. The germline V gene has CDR1 MGHRA and CDR2 YSYEKL. V gave up 6 bases and J gave up 1 base, with 10 bases separating them. The DNA of the CDR3 is TGCGCCAGCAGGGAGACAGGATCCTACGAGCAGTACTTC. Protein sequence: CASRETGSYEQYF.

The sample holds a few counts of this clone. V and J are TRBV28 and TRBJ1-4; 7 nucleotides match TRBD1. The CDR3 has 17 amino acids. With 0 bases clipped from V and 6 bases from J, the junction kept 10 bases outside the gene matches. Germline CDR1 is MDHEN and CDR2 is SYDVKM. The DNA of the CDR3 is TGTGCCAGCAGTTTATGTATGGCTGGGGGGACAGATGAAAAACTGTTTTTT. This encodes CASSLCMAGGTDEKLFF.

The chain combines TRBV4-1 with TRBJ2-7; 11 nucleotides line up with TRBD1. The CDR3 runs to 14 residues. With 4 bases clipped from V and 4 bases from J, the junction kept 3 bases outside the gene matches. Per the germline V gene, CDR1 is MGHRA and CDR2 is YSYEKL. The CDR3 sequence is CASSRTGGVYEQYF. DNA of the CDR3: TGCGCCAGCAGCCGGACAGGGGGCGTATACGAGCAGTACTTC.